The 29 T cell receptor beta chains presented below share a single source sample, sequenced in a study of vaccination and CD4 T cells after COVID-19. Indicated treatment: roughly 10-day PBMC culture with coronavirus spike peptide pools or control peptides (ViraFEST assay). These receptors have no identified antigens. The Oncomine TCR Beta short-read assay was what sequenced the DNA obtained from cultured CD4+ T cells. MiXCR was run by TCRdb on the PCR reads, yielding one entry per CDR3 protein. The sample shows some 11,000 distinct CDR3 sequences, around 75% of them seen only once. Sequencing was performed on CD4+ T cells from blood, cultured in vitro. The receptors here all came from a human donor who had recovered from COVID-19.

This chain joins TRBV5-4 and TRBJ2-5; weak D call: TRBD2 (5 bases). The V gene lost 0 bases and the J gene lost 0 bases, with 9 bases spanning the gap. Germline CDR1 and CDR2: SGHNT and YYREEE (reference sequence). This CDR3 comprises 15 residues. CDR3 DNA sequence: TGTGCCAGCAGCTTGGGAGGGTCCTACCAAGAGACCCAGTACTTC. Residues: CASSLGGSYQETQYF.

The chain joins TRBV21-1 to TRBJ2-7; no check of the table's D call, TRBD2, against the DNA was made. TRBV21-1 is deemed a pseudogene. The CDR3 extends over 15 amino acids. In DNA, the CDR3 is TGTGCCAGCAGCATTGGCGGGAGGTCCTTTTACGAGCAGTACTTC. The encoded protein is CASSIGGRSFYEQYF.

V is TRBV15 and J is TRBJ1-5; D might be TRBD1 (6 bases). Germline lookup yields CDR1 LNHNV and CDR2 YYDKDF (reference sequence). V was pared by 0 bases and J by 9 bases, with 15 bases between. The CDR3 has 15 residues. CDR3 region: CATSREVGRGVPQHF. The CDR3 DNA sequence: TGTGCCACCAGCAGAGAGGTAGGCAGGGGAGTGCCCCAGCATTTT.

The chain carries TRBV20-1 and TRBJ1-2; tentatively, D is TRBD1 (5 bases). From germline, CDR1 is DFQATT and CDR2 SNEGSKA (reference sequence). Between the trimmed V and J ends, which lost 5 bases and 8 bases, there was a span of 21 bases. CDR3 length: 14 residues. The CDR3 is CSAGRGTRAGGYTF. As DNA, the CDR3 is TGCAGTGCTGGCCGGGGGACCCGGGCTGGGGGCTACACCTTC.

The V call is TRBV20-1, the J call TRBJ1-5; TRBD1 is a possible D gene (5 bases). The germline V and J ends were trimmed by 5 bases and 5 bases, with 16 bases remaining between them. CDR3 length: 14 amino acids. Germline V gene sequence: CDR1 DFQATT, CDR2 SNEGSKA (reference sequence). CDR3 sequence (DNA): TGCAGTGCTGGGAAGGGTGCGGGGGATCAGCCCCAGCATTTT. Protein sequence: CSAGKGAGDQPQHF.

CDR3 sequence reads: CASRDRGQNNEQFF. DNA for the CDR3: TGTGCCAGCAGGGACAGGGGGCAAAACAATGAGCAGTTCTTC. The chain recombines TRBV6-2 or TRBV6-3 with TRBJ2-1, with 11 bases matching TRBD1. The CDR3 sequence is 14 residues long. Germline V lookup: CDR1 MNHEY, CDR2 SVGEGT. J gave up 5 bases and V 6 bases, and 3 bases lay outside the gene matches.

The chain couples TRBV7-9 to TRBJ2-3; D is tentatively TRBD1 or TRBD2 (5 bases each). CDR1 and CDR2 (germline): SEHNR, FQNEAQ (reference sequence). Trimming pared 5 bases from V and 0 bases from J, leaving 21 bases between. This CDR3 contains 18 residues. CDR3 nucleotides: TGTGCCAGCAGCGCAGACCGGTACGGGGACCGAAGCACAGATACGCAGTATTTT. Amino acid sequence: CASSADRYGDRSTDTQYF.

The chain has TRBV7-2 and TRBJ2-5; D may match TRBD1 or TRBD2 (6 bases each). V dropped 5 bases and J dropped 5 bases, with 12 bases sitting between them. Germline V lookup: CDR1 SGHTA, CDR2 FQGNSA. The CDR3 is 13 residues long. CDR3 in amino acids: CASSPGAVETQYF. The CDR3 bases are TGTGCCAGCAGCCCGGGGGCGGTCGAGACCCAGTACTTC.

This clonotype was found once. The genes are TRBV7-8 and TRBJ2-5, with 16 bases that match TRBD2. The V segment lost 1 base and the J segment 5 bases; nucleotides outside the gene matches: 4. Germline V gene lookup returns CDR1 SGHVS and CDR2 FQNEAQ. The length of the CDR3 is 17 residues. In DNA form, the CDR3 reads TGTGCCAGCAGCTTAGTGGGACTAGCGGGAGGGGAGGAGACCCAGTACTTC. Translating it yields CASSLVGLAGGEETQYF.

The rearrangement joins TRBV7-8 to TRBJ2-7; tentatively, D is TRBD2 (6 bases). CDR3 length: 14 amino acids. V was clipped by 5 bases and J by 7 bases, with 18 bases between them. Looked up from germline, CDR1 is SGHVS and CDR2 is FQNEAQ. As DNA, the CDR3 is TGTGCCAGCAGCAAAGGGGACTCTCTAAGGGAGCAGTACTTC. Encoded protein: CASSKGDSLREQYF.

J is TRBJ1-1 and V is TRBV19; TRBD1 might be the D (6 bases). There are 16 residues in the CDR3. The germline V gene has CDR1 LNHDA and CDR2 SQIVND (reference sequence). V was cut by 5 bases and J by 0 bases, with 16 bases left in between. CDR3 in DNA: TGTGCCAGTAGTTCACCCTACAGGGTTGTGAACACTGAAGCTTTCTTT. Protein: CASSSPYRVVNTEAFF.

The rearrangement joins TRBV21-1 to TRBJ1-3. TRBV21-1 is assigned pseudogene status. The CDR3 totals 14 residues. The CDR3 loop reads CAGRSCHSGNTIYF. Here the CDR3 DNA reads TGTGCCGGGAGGAGCTGTCACTCTGGAAACACCATATATTTT.

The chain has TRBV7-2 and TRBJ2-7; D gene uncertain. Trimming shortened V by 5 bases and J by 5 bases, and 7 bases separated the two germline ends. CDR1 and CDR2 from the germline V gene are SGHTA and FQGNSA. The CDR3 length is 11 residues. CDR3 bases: TGTGCCAGCAGCCCTGCGGACGAGCAGTACTTC. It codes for CASSPADEQYF.

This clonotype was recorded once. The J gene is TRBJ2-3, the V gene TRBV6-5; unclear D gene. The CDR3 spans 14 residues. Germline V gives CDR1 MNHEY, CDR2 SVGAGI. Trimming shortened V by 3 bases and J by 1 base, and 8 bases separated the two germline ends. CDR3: CASSYRMGTDTQYF. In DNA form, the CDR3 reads TGTGCCAGCAGTTATAGGATGGGCACAGATACGCAGTATTTT.

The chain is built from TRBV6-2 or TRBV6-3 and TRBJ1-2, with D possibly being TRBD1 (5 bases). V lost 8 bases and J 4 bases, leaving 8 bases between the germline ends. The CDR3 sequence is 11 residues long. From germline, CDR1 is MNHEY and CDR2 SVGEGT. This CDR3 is CASGTFYGYTF. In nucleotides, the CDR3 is TGTGCCAGCGGGACCTTCTATGGCTACACCTTC.

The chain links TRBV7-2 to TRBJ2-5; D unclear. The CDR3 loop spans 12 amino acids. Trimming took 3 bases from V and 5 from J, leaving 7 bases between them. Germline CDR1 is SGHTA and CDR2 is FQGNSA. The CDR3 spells CASSFGWETQYF. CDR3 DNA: TGTGCCAGCAGCTTTGGTTGGGAGACCCAGTACTTC.

This CDR3 is CASSLVGTSKNTEAFF. The CDR3 DNA reads as TGTGCCAGCAGCTTAGTTGGGACATCGAAGAACACTGAAGCTTTCTTT. The chain joins TRBV7-2 to TRBJ1-1; weak D call: TRBD1 (6 bases). The V gene's germline CDR1 is SGHTA and CDR2 FQGNSA. Deletions cut 1 base from V and 1 base from J, with 13 bases between. The CDR3 extends over 16 amino acids. Together with reference TRBV7-2 and TRBJ1-1, the CDR3 gives the full variable domain: GAGVSQSPSNKVTEKGKDVELRCDPISGHTALYWYRQSLGQGLEFLIYFQGNSAPDKSGLPSDRFSAERTGGSVSTLTIQRTQQEDSAVYLCASSLVGTSKNTEAFFGQGTRLTVV.

The CDR3, as DNA: TGCAGTGCTAGAACTGTAGACGGGGAGCTGTTTTTT. It specifies CSARTVDGELFF. This rearrangement joins TRBV20-1 to TRBJ2-2; D is uncertain. Germline-derived CDR1 and CDR2 are DFQATT and SNEGSKA (reference sequence). Deletions cut 2 bases from V and 7 bases from J, with 8 bases between. The CDR3 is made up of 12 amino acids.

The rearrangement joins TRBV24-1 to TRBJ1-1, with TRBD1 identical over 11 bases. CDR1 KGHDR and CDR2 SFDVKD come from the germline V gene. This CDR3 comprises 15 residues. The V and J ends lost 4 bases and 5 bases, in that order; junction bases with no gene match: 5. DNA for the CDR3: TGTGCCACCAGTGAAGCCGGGACAGGGGGAACTGAAGCTTTCTTT. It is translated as CATSEAGTGGTEAFF.

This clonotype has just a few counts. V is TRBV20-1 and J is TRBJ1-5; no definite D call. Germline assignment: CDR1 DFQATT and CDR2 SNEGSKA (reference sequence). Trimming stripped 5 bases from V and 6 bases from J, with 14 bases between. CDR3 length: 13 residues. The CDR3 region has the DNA TGCAGTGCTGCCCTGGGCCTCTCTCAGCCCCAGCATTTT. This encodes CSAALGLSQPQHF.

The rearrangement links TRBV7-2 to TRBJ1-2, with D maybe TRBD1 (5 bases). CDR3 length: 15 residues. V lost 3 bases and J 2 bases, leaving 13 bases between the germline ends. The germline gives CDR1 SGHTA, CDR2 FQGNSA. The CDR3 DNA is TGTGCCAGCAGCTTGGGCCGGGACGGCAACTATGGCTACACCTTC. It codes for CASSLGRDGNYGYTF.

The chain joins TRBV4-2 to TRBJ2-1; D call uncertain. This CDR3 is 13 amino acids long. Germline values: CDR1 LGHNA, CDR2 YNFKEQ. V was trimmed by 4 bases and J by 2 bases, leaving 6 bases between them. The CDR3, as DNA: TGTGCCAGCAGCCCCGACCCCTACAATGAGCAGTTCTTC. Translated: CASSPDPYNEQFF.

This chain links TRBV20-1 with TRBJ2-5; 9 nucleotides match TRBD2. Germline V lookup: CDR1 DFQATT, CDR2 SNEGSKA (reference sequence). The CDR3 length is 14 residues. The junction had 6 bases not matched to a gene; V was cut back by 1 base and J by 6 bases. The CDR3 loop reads CSARVAGGPQTQYF. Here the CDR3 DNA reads TGCAGTGCTAGAGTCGCGGGAGGGCCCCAGACCCAGTACTTC.

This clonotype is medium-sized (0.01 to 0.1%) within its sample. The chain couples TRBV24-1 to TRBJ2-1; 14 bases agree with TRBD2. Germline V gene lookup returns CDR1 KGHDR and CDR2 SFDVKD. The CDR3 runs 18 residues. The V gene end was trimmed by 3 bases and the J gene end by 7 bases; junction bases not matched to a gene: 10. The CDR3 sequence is CATSDPSPTSGRVNEQFF. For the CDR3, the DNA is TGTGCCACCAGTGATCCCAGCCCGACTAGCGGGAGGGTAAATGAGCAGTTCTTC.

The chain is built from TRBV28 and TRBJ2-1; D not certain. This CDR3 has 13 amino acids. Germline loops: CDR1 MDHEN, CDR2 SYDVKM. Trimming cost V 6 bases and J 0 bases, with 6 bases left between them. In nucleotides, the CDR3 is TGTGCCAGCAGCTCCGGCTCCTACAATGAGCAGTTCTTC. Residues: CASSSGSYNEQFF.

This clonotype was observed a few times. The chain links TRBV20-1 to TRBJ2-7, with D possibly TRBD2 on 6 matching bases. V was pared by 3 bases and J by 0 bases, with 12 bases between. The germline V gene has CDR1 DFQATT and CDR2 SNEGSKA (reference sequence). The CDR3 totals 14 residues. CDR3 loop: CSAREGLTSYEQYF. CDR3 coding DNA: TGCAGTGCTAGGGAGGGACTCACCTCCTACGAGCAGTACTTC.

This CDR3 is CASSLALRAGTDTQYF. The CDR3 DNA reads TGTGCCAGCAGCTTAGCGCTAAGGGCGGGCACAGATACGCAGTATTTT. The chain combines TRBV7-2 with TRBJ2-3, with D hard to call. V was pared by 0 bases and J by 1 base, with 11 bases between. Germline V gene data show CDR1 as SGHTA and CDR2 as FQGNSA. The CDR3 totals 16 residues.

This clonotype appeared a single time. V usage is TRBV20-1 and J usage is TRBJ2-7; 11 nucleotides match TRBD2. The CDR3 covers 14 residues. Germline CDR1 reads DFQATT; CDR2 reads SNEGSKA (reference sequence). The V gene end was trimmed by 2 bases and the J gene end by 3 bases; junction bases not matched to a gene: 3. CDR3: CSARSSGRFYEQYF. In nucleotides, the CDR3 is TGCAGTGCTAGATCTAGCGGGAGGTTCTACGAGCAGTACTTC.

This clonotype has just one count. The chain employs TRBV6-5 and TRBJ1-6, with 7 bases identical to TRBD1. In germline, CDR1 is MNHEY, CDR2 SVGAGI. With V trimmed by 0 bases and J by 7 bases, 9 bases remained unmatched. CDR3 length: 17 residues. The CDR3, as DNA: TGTGCCAGCAGTTACTCCCATACAGGGGAACCAAATTCACCCCTCCACTTT. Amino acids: CASSYSHTGEPNSPLHF.